Following are 24 T cell receptor beta chains from one sample sequenced in a study of blood T cell repertoires in COVID-19 (dated by TCRdb to the early 2020s). The method behind the library was the immunoSEQ multiplex PCR assay. The table comes from immuneACCESS by way of TCRdb, which keeps in-frame sequences with V and J called. Part of the clones is missing from these tables; in studies checked, under half for an unresolved V gene and the rest for unknown reasons. Within this sample are just under 150,000 clones, with approximately 84% of them counted one time only. The top ten constitute about 5.1% of the sample. The sample taken for sequencing was peripheral blood. The receptors come from a human donor in a cohort sampled during active COVID-19.

The chain combines TRBV3-1 (or the pseudogene TRBV3-2) with TRBJ2-1; 10 bases match TRBD2. The CDR3 length is 16 residues. V lost 4 bases, J lost 7 bases, and 10 bases stayed unmatched. Germline loops: CDR1 LGHDT, CDR2 YNNKEL (reference sequence). CDR3 amino acids: CASSPPSSGRINEQFF. The CDR3 nucleotides read TGTGCCAGCAGCCCCCCCTCTAGCGGGAGAATTAATGAGCAGTTCTTC.

Ten or more counts support this clone. This chain joins TRBV7-2 and TRBJ1-2; weak D call: TRBD1 (5 bases). Germline V gene lookup returns CDR1 SGHTA and CDR2 FQGNSA. Trimming stripped 0 bases from V and 0 bases from J, with 8 bases between. This CDR3 has 15 residues. This CDR3 reads CASSLAGTPNYGYTF. CDR3 nucleotides: TGTGCCAGCAGCTTAGCAGGGACTCCTAACTATGGCTACACCTTC. Full variable domain (missing parts from reference TRBV7-2 and TRBJ1-2): GAGVSQSPSNKVTEKGKDVELRCDPISGHTALYWYRQSLGQGLEFLIYFQGNSAPDKSGLPSDRFSAERTGGSVSTLTIQRTQQEDSAVYLCASSLAGTPNYGYTFGSGTRLTVV.

This chain uses TRBV27 with TRBJ2-7; TRBD1 aligns across 7 bases. CDR1 is MNHEY, CDR2 SMNVEV, per germline (reference sequence). V shed 4 bases, J shed 5 bases, and the junction held 8 bases outside the gene matches. This CDR3 contains 14 residues. CDR3 region: CASSYRGYSHEQYF. CDR3 DNA: TGTGCCAGCAGTTACAGGGGATACTCTCACGAGCAGTACTTC.

The chain couples TRBV9 to TRBJ2-3; TRBD2 aligns across 8 bases. The germline gives CDR1 SGDLS, CDR2 YYNGEE. Unmatched junction bases numbered 9, after V lost 1 base and J lost 2 bases. CDR3 length: 17 residues. The CDR3 nucleotides are TGTGCCAGCAGCGTAACCCTGATAGCGGGACACACAGATACGCAGTATTTT. It yields the protein CASSVTLIAGHTDTQYF.

The chain employs TRBV2 and TRBJ2-4; possibly TRBD2 for D (5 bases). The CDR3 has 14 residues. V lost 6 bases to trimming and J lost 6 bases, with 15 bases between them. Per the germline V gene, CDR1 is SNHLY and CDR2 is FYNNEI. The CDR3 is CASSSSGSANIQYF. CDR3 nucleotide sequence: TGTGCCAGCAGCTCGTCGGGGTCCGCAAACATTCAGTACTTC. Complete variable domain (other parts from reference TRBV2 and TRBJ2-4): EPEVTQTPSHQVTQMGQEVILRCVPISNHLYFYWYRQILGQKVEFLVSFYNNEISEKSEIFDDQFSVERPDGSNFTLKIRSTKLEDSAMYFCASSSSGSANIQYFGAGTRLSVL.

V is TRBV10-3 and J is TRBJ2-7; the match to TRBD2 covers 13 bases. The CDR3 sequence is 15 residues long. CDR1 and CDR2 from the germline V gene are ENHRY and SYGVKD. Germline trimming cut 5 bases from V and 6 bases from J; bases unmatched to any gene: 7. CDR3 coding DNA: TGTGCCATCAGTCCTGGACTAGCGGGAGTGGGCGAGCAGTACGTC. This gives the protein CAISPGLAGVGEQYV.

The V call is TRBV28, the J call TRBJ2-1; perhaps TRBD2 as D (5 bases). Trimming cost V 5 bases and J 0 bases, with 17 bases left between them. CDR1 is MDHEN and CDR2 is SYDVKM in the germline V gene. The CDR3 length is 17 residues. The CDR3 loop reads CASSPISGLFSYNEQFF. The CDR3 nucleotides read TGTGCCAGCAGTCCCATATCCGGACTGTTCTCCTACAATGAGCAGTTCTTC.

The V call is TRBV19, the J call TRBJ1-5; D is uncertain. The CDR3 contains 14 residues. V was shortened by 5 bases and J by 7 bases, with 15 bases between the two germline ends. Germline V CDR1 and CDR2: LNHDA, SQIVND (reference sequence). CDR3 DNA: TGTGCCAGTAGTCCTCGATCTGGCGGGCAGCCCCAGCATTTT. This encodes CASSPRSGGQPQHF.

The CDR3 nucleotides are TGTGCCAGCAGTGAACACGTAGCAACTAATGAAAAACTGTTTTTT. Its protein is CASSEHVATNEKLFF. The genes are TRBV6-1 and TRBJ1-4; D is undetermined. Germline CDR1 MNHNS, CDR2 SASEGT. V lost 2 bases to trimming and J lost 0 bases, with 7 bases between them. The CDR3 sequence is 15 residues long.

This clone came up a few times. The chain uses TRBV5-1 and TRBJ2-3; 11 nucleotides match TRBD2. The V gene's germline CDR1 is SGHRS and CDR2 YFSETQ. The CDR3 consists of 16 residues. The ends lost 4 bases at V and 1 base at J; junction bases unmatched: 5. CDR3 loop: CASSPRLAGRTDTQYF. CDR3 coding DNA: TGCGCCAGCAGCCCACGACTAGCGGGACGCACAGATACGCAGTATTTT.

The V gene is TRBV4-2, the J gene TRBJ1-1, with 9 bases fitting TRBD1. Trimming removed 3 bases from V and 10 bases from J; junction bases left unmatched: 6. The CDR3 has 13 residues. Per the germline V gene, CDR1 is LGHNA and CDR2 is YNFKEQ. CDR3 amino acids: CASSHKRQGGAFF. The CDR3 DNA is TGTGCCAGCAGCCATAAAAGACAGGGGGGAGCTTTCTTT.

The chain joins TRBV6-4 to TRBJ1-1; D is undetermined. Trimming took off 4 bases at V and 2 bases at J, with 8 bases between the two ends. The V gene's germline CDR1 is MRHNA and CDR2 SNTAGT. CDR3 length equals 13 residues. The CDR3 bases are TGTGCCAGCAGTGTAGGAGAAAACACTGAAGCTTTCTTT. Protein sequence: CASSVGENTEAFF.

The chain employs TRBV19 and TRBJ2-7; a weak D match, TRBD1 (7 bases). Trimming removed 3 bases at V and 3 bases at J, with 12 bases between. The CDR3 contains 14 residues. Germline V gene data show CDR1 as LNHDA and CDR2 as SQIVND (reference sequence). The CDR3 loop is CASSIRQGGYEQYF. As DNA, the CDR3 is TGTGCCAGTAGTATTCGACAGGGAGGCTACGAGCAGTACTTC.

The J gene is TRBJ2-5, the V gene TRBV29-1; 9 nucleotides line up with TRBD1. The length of the CDR3 is 13 residues. V lost 6 bases and J lost 2; bases outside the gene matches: 4. From germline, CDR1 is SQVTM and CDR2 ANQGSEA. The CDR3 DNA reads as TGCAGCGTCTCAGGACAGGGGCAAGAGACCCAGTACTTC. It specifies CSVSGQGQETQYF. Using reference TRBV29-1 and TRBJ2-5 for the parts outside the CDR3, the full variable domain is SAVISQKPSRDICQRGTSLTIQCQVDSQVTMMFWYRQQPGQSLTLIATANQGSEATYESGFVIDKFPISRPNLTFSTLTVSNMSPEDSSIYLCSVSGQGQETQYFGPGTRLLVL.

This chain uses TRBV5-6 with TRBJ2-5; the match to TRBD1 covers 8 bases. The trim removed 4 bases at V and 5 bases at J, leaving 7 bases unmatched. The germline V gene has CDR1 SGHDT and CDR2 YYEEEE. The CDR3 contains 14 residues. The CDR3 loop reads CASSPDRVGETQYF. CDR3 sequence (DNA): TGTGCCAGCAGCCCGGACAGGGTCGGGGAGACCCAGTACTTC.

CDR3 amino acids: CASSASGATNEKLFF. The CDR3 DNA follows: TGTGCCAGCAGTGCCTCAGGGGCAACTAATGAAAAACTGTTTTTT. The chain couples TRBV2 to TRBJ1-4, with D perhaps matching TRBD1 (6 bases). Germline V gene data show CDR1 as SNHLY and CDR2 as FYNNEI. Trimming stripped 4 bases from V and 0 bases from J, with 9 bases between. This CDR3 region has 15 residues.

The chain is built from TRBV30 and TRBJ2-7; 10 nucleotides match TRBD1. CDR1 is GTSNPN, CDR2 SVGIG, per germline (reference sequence). V was clipped by 3 bases and J by 2 bases; unmatched bases: 10. The CDR3 loop spans 16 amino acids. The CDR3 DNA reads as TGTGCCTGGAGGAAACCGGGACAGGGGATCCCCTACGAGCAGTACTTC. Residues: CAWRKPGQGIPYEQYF.

This rearrangement joins TRBV6-1 to TRBJ1-5; no clear D gene. There are 12 residues in the CDR3. Trimming pared 2 bases from V and 9 bases from J, leaving 8 bases between. Germline-derived CDR1 and CDR2 are MNHNS and SASEGT. The CDR3 loop is CASSEREGPQHF. For the CDR3, the DNA is TGTGCCAGCAGTGAAAGGGAGGGGCCCCAGCATTTT.

J is TRBJ1-1 and V is TRBV3-1 (or the pseudogene TRBV3-2), with 8 bases that match TRBD1. The CDR3 spans 14 residues. Per germline, CDR1 LGHDT and CDR2 YNNKEL (reference sequence). Unmatched junction bases numbered 3, after V lost 2 bases and J lost 4 bases. The CDR3 DNA is TGTGCCAGCAGCCAACAGGACAGGGCCACTGAAGCTTTCTTT. Its protein product is CASSQQDRATEAFF.

This chain uses TRBV20-1 with TRBJ2-3, with D possibly being TRBD1 (5 bases). Between the trimmed V and J ends, which lost 3 bases and 5 bases, there was a span of 12 bases. This CDR3 comprises 13 residues. The germline gives CDR1 DFQATT, CDR2 SNEGSKA (reference sequence). The CDR3 sequence is CSASRQGQDTQYF. DNA for the CDR3: TGCAGTGCTAGTCGGCAGGGTCAAGATACGCAGTATTTT.

This chain links TRBV13 with TRBJ1-3; D is unclear. Germline V CDR1 and CDR2: PRHDT, FYEKMQ (reference sequence). CDR3 length: 12 residues. Trimming took off 5 bases at V and 6 bases at J, with 8 bases between the two ends. CDR3 coding DNA: TGTGCCAGCAGCCGCGGTTCAAACACCATATATTTT. Translation: CASSRGSNTIYF.

The chain recombines TRBV4-2 with TRBJ1-6; D unclear. Germline-derived CDR1 and CDR2 are LGHNA and YNFKEQ. CDR3 length: 12 amino acids. The V and J ends lost 4 bases and 14 bases respectively, with 12 bases between them. In DNA, the CDR3 is TGTGCCAGCAGCCCTGGACTATCGACCCTCCACTTT. Protein product: CASSPGLSTLHF.

The V and J genes are TRBV11-2 and TRBJ1-5; possible D gene TRBD1, 6 bases. The germline CDR1 and CDR2 sequences are SGHAT and FQNNGV. CDR3 size: 15 residues. V shed 6 bases and J shed 2 bases, with 14 bases lying between them. For the CDR3, the DNA is TGTGCCAGCAGTGGGGGGGCAGTTGGCAATCAGCCCCAGCATTTT. Translated: CASSGGAVGNQPQHF.

The chain recombines TRBV2 with TRBJ2-1; TRBD1 might be the D (6 bases). The CDR3 length is 16 residues. V gave up 7 bases and J gave up 2 bases, with 18 bases separating them. The germline V gene has CDR1 SNHLY and CDR2 FYNNEI. CDR3 sequence (DNA): TGTGCCAGCACCGACCCCGACAGGTCAACCTACAATGAGCAGTTCTTC. Translation: CASTDPDRSTYNEQFF.